The TCR beta chain described here comes from a study of vaccination effects on CD4 cells after COVID-19. Losses at the gene ends were 5 bases for V and 11 bases for J; bases not matched to a gene: 10. Per germline, CDR1 SGHDN and CDR2 FVKESK. CDR3 length equals 13 residues. With respect to this clone: Its target is not known.

Sequencing was preceded by expansion of antigen-specific CD4+ T cells with viral peptide pools in the ViraFEST assay. Subsequent to less than eleven days of culture, CD4+ T cells were isolated. Vaccine recipients lacked prior SARS-CoV-2 infection and had negative nucleocapsid antibodies. TCRdb's copy holds only in-frame clones and misses some; the assay was immunoSEQ multiplex PCR. The sample consists of about 24,000 clones, about 76% of them appearing once. This specimen was CD4+ T cells from PBMCs cultured with SARS-CoV-2 spike peptides, taken before COVID-19 vaccination. The origin of this receptor is a human donor who received a COVID-19 vaccine. J is TRBJ1-2 and V is TRBV14, with 8 bases matching TRBD1. CDR3 sequence: CASSSRTGSIYTF. DNA for the CDR3: TGTGCCAGCAGCTCCCGGACAGGGAGTATATACACCTTC. Full variable domain (remainder filled in from reference TRBV14 and TRBJ1-2): EAGVTQFPSHSVIEKGQTVTLRCDPISGHDNLYWYRRVMGKEIKFLLHFVKESKQDESGMPNNRFLAERTGGTYSTLKVQPAELEDSGVYFCASSSRTGSIYTFGSGTRLTVV.